The 2 T cell receptor beta chains below were found in one sample sequenced in a study of shared clonotypes between healthy human individuals. The method was immunoSEQ multiplex PCR; TCRdb's version includes in-frame clones alone and lacks a portion of them. Found here are just over 2,000,000 clones, about 94% of them singletons; the top ten hold roughly 1%. Positive CCR7 selection of CD45RO-negative cells yielded the naive CD8 cells, and terminally differentiated effector memory CD45RA+ cells were excluded. Sequencing was done on a sample of naive CD8+ T cells sorted from blood. Receptors were obtained from a man aged 18 to 29 in good health.

The rearrangement links TRBV18 to TRBJ1-1; D not resolved. Trimming left V 2 bases short and J 0 bases short, with 4 bases between. CDR3 length equals 13 residues. The germline V gene has CDR1 KGHSH and CDR2 LQKENI. This chain's CDR3 is CASSPVVNTEAFF. Here the CDR3 DNA reads TGTGCCAGCTCACCAGTCGTGAACACTGAAGCTTTCTTT.

In regard to this clone: This sample includes further DNA sequences coding for the same CDR3. The chain couples TRBV6-5 to TRBJ2-5; 8 bases are shared with TRBD1. CDR1 is MNHEY, CDR2 SVGAGI, per germline. With V trimmed by 4 bases and J by 2 bases, 6 bases remained unmatched. The CDR3 is 15 amino acids. Here the CDR3 reads CASSSPGTGQETQYF. In DNA form, the CDR3 reads TGTGCCAGCAGTTCCCCCGGGACAGGTCAAGAGACCCAGTACTTC.